What follows describes a single TCR beta chain. Its antigen is still unknown. This record comes from a study of OX40 agonist ivuxolimab in advanced cancers. The wider study: The patients got ivuxolimab, which is an agonistic anti-OX40 (CD134) antibody.

General study findings and limits: CD4+ and CD8+ blood T cells expanded clonally by week 6 at 0.1 to 3.0 mg/kg. The study found that CD8+ T cells averaged more expanded clones than CD4+.

The CDR3 length is 19 residues. Germline V gene data show CDR1 as SGHDT and CDR2 as YYEEEE. With 4 bases clipped from V and 3 bases from J, the junction kept 14 bases outside the gene matches. The method was immunoSEQ multiplex PCR; TCRdb's version includes in-frame clones alone and lacks a portion of them. The table includes over 45,000 clones, around 89% detected once. The receptor's source is an adult with an advanced solid tumor such as melanoma, head and neck, liver or kidney cancer. This chain joins TRBV5-6 and TRBJ2-5; 14 bases align to TRBD2. The sample in question was CD4+ or CD8+ T cells sorted from blood, obtained in a trial of the OX40 agonist ivuxolimab. CDR3 nucleotide sequence: TGTGCCAGCAGCCTCTTCGGGACTAGCGGGGGAGACGAGAAAGAGACCCAGTACTTC. Protein product: CASSLFGTSGGDEKETQYF. Full variable domain (missing parts from reference TRBV5-6 and TRBJ2-5): DAGVTQSPTHLIKTRGQQVTLRCSPKSGHDTVSWYQQALGQGPQFIFQYYEEEERQRGNFPDRFSGHQFPNYSSELNVNALLLGDSALYLCASSLFGTSGGDEKETQYFGPGTRLLVL.